This is a list of T cell receptor beta chains from one sample in a study of T-cell reconstitution after alpha-beta-depleted transplantation in children. Each CDR3 protein is one row after TCRdb ran MiXCR on the PCR reads. The repertoire holds about 58,000 distinct CDR3 sequences, less than 55% seen once, with more than 95% in the top ten. This specimen consisted of PBMCs, mostly from graft donor cells, obtained 360 days after TCRalphabeta/CD19-depleted stem cell transplant. The origin of the receptors is a male patient aged 10 to 17 who had a stem cell transplant for acute lymphoblastic leukemia, so the T cells may come from the graft donor. Both conserved end residues are part of each CDR3. The D gene is left open where the match is weak. The size entry is marked missing in some rows and otherwise reads once, few, many or a size class.

NA	TRBV6-5	TRBJ2-7	once	CASSCEQYF	TGTGCCAGCAGCTGCGAGCAGTACTTC
TRBD2	TRBV3-1	TRBJ2-6	NA	CASSGRLAGGPSSGPGANVLTF	TGTGCCAGCAGCGGCCGACTAGCGGGAGGGCCCTCCTCGGGGCCTGGGGCCAACGTCCTGACTTTC
NA	TRBV6-1	TRBJ1-1	NA	CASSLSWRYSLTEAFF	TGTGCCAGCAGTCTATCCTGGAGGTACTCACTCACTGAAGCTTTCTTT
NA	TRBV12-3/TRBV12-4	TRBJ2-6	NA	CASSLGRHYSGANVLTF	TGTGCCAGCAGTTTGGGGAGACACTACTCTGGGGCCAACGTCCTGACTTTC
TRBD2	TRBV29-1	TRBJ2-7	many	CSVEDQGLAGAGYEQYF	TGCAGCGTTGAAGATCAGGGACTAGCGGGAGCGGGCTACGAGCAGTACTTC
NA	TRBV7-8	TRBJ2-2	few	CASILFQGYGGELFF	TGTGCCAGCATCCTATTCCAGGGGTATGGCGGGGAGCTGTTTTTT
TRBD1	TRBV20-1	TRBJ2-7	NA	CSARGDRGPYEQYF	TGCAGTGCTAGGGGGGACAGGGGCCCCTACGAGCAGTACTTC
TRBD1	TRBV12-3/TRBV12-4	TRBJ1-4	NA	CASSTGATNEKLFF	TGTGCCAGCAGTACAGGGGCTACTAATGAAAAACTGTTTTTT
NA	TRBV7-7	TRBJ2-5	NA	CASSLGQGTQETQYF	TGTGCTAGCAGCTTAGGCCAGGGAACCCAAGAGACCCAGTACTTC
NA	TRBV21-1	TRBJ2-1	NA	CASSVPINEQFF	TGTGCCAGCAGCGTCCCGATCAATGAGCAGTTCTTC
NA	TRBV29-1	TRBJ1-5	NA	CSVGSFNQPQHF	TGCAGCGTGGGGAGTTTCAATCAGCCCCAGCATTTT
NA	TRBV12-3/TRBV12-4	TRBJ1-2	few	CASSLGGAGDYGYTF	TGTGCCAGCAGTTTAGGAGGCGCCGGCGACTATGGCTACACCTTC
TRBD2	TRBV7-9	TRBJ2-1	NA	CASSQPRAGEYNEQFF	TGTGCCAGCAGCCAACCTCGAGCGGGAGAGTACAATGAGCAGTTCTTC
TRBD1	TRBV5-6	TRBJ2-1	few	CASSSVYFRGTGSSVSYNEQFF	TGTGCCAGCAGCTCGGTTTATTTTCGGGGGACAGGTAGTTCGGTTTCCTACAATGAGCAGTTCTTC
TRBD1	TRBV11-1	TRBJ1-1	NA	CASSPTLTGGGEKNTEALF	TGTGCCAGCAGCCCAACCTTGACAGGGGGCGGGGAGAAGAACACTGAAGCTTTATTT
TRBD2	TRBV20-1	TRBJ2-1	few	CSARDPAGGRNEQFF	TGCAGTGCTAGAGATCCGGCGGGAGGGAGGAATGAGCAGTTCTTC
NA	TRBV25-1	TRBJ2-5	NA	CASSDVLVERDGETQYF	TGTGCCAGCAGTGACGTGCTCGTTGAGAGGGATGGGGAGACCCAGTACTTC
NA	TRBV25-1	TRBJ2-7	few	CARPYEQYF	TGTGCCAGGCCGTACGAGCAGTACTTC
NA	TRBV12-3/TRBV12-4	TRBJ2-5	NA	CASSLGAQETQYF	TGTGCCAGCAGTTTAGGGGCACAAGAGACCCAGTACTTC
NA	TRBV5-1	TRBJ2-3	few	CASSLRSLAFSTDTQYF	TGCGCCAGCAGCTTGCGGTCCCTAGCTTTTAGCACAGATACGCAGTATTTT
NA	TRBV12-3/TRBV12-4	TRBJ1-3	NA	CASSHRALSGNTIYF	TGTGCCAGCAGTCACCGGGCCCTCTCTGGAAACACCATATATTTT
NA	TRBV28	TRBJ1-5	NA	CASSLGEYSNQPQHF	TGTGCCAGCAGTTTGGGAGAATATAGCAATCAGCCCCAGCATTTT
TRBD2	TRBV7-2	TRBJ2-1	few	CASSRTSGQFF	TGTGCCAGCAGCCGGACTAGTGGGCAGTTCTTC
NA	TRBV5-6	TRBJ2-2	NA	CASSFLPTGELFF	TGTGCCAGCAGCTTTTTACCTACCGGGGAGCTGTTTTTT
NA	TRBV6-2/TRBV6-3	TRBJ1-5	NA	CASSYRAGQPQHF	TGTGCCAGCAGTTATCGGGCCGGGCAGCCCCAGCATTTT